This TCR beta chain is from a study of T cell repertoires in cytomegalovirus infection. Looking at the study overall: Well-studied HLA-B-restricted epitopes and recently identified HLA-C-restricted epitopes of CMV were both used in the study. Carrying CMV and the relevant HLA type showed in public TCR beta signatures.

Via MiXCR, TCRdb re-called the reads, giving one row per CDR3 protein. The top ten clones hold roughly a fifth of a sample with over 250,000 distinct CDR3 sequences, about 20% of them seen once. This clonotype appeared a few times. Its antigen is currently unknown. The V end was cut by 3 bases, the J end by 1 base, with 9 bases between. CDR1 is SGHNT, CDR2 YENEEA, per germline. This CDR3 is 14 amino acids long. Study-level points and caveats: Frequencies of public TCR beta families were cumulated, and this identified carriers of CMV plus the relevant HLA. HLA-C-restricted CMV clonotypes gave the most frequent clonotype in two of eight donors.

The V call is TRBV11-3, the J call TRBJ1-1; D uncertain. The sequencing used cultured PBMCs, collected from culture after CMV antigen stimulation. The source is a human donor in good health (CMV status not recorded). Some clones in this sample may be carry-over from other donors' samples. The CDR3: CASSFDPANTEAFF. CDR3 nucleotides: TGTGCCAGCAGCTTTGACCCGGCGAACACTGAAGCTTTCTTT. Drawing the rest from reference TRBV11-3 and TRBJ1-1, the complete variable domain is EAGVVQSPRYKIIEKKQPVAFWCNPISGHNTLYWYLQNLGQGPELLIRYENEEAVDDSQLPKDRFSAERLKGVDSTLKIQPAELGDSAVYLCASSFDPANTEAFFGQGTRLTVV.